The 26 T cell receptor beta chains listed next were all sequenced from one sample in a study of cytomegalovirus exposure and HLA in healthy donors. Amplification used 60 Vbeta primers and 13 Jbeta primers. The repertoire was sequenced with immunoSEQ multiplex PCR; TCRdb's copy has only in-frame clones and lacks some. The sample shows about 230,000 clones, 78% of them seen only once. Specimen: PBMCs. Receptor source: a boy aged 5-17 years in good health and CMV-seronegative.

The rearrangement links TRBV5-1 to TRBJ2-3, with 8 bases fitting TRBD2. CDR1 and CDR2 from the germline V gene are SGHRS and YFSETQ. J lost 1 base, V lost 6 bases, and 7 bases had no gene match. The CDR3 length is 15 residues. The CDR3 nucleotides are TGCGCCAGCATCCGGGGGGGTGCGGGCACAGATACGCAGTATTTT. Its protein is CASIRGGAGTDTQYF. The full variable domain, its missing parts supplied by reference TRBV5-1 and TRBJ2-3, is KAGVTQTPRYLIKTRGQQVTLSCSPISGHRSVSWYQQTPGQGLQFLFEYFSETQRNKGNFPGRFSGRQFSNSRSEMNVSTLELGDSALYLCASIRGGAGTDTQYFGPGTRLTVL.

The chain uses TRBV27 and TRBJ2-5; 7 bases are shared with TRBD1. Germline CDR1 MNHEY, CDR2 SMNVEV (reference sequence). The V gene end was trimmed by 5 bases and the J gene end by 0 bases; junction bases not matched to a gene: 9. The CDR3 sequence is 16 residues long. The chain's CDR3 is CASSTIGQVYQETQYF. The CDR3 DNA reads TGTGCCAGCAGTACGATAGGACAGGTGTACCAAGAGACCCAGTACTTC.

The chain carries TRBV19 and TRBJ2-2, with 11 bases matching TRBD1. The ends lost 4 bases at V and 4 bases at J; junction bases unmatched: 17. There are 20 residues in the CDR3. Per germline, CDR1 LNHDA and CDR2 SQIVND (reference sequence). The CDR3 DNA sequence: TGTGCCAGTAGTAGGGCTTACGGGGACAGGGGGATCTGGGGCACCGGGGAGCTGTTTTTT. This encodes CASSRAYGDRGIWGTGELFF.

The chain recombines TRBV27 with TRBJ1-6; possible D gene TRBD1, 6 bases. The V end lost 7 bases, the J end lost 0 bases, and 13 bases lay between the germline ends. Per germline, CDR1 MNHEY and CDR2 SMNVEV (reference sequence). This CDR3 spans 16 amino acids. The CDR3 loop reads CASNQGQGSYNSPLHF. The CDR3 nucleotides read TGTGCCAGCAACCAGGGGCAGGGCTCCTATAATTCACCCCTCCACTTT.

The J gene is TRBJ1-6, the V gene TRBV2, with D perhaps matching TRBD1 (5 bases). Germline assignment: CDR1 SNHLY and CDR2 FYNNEI. The CDR3 has 14 amino acids. Trimming shortened V by 6 bases and J by 3 bases, and 9 bases separated the two germline ends. The CDR3 DNA follows: TGTGCCAGCAGCGCAGGGATCTATAATTCACCCCTCCACTTT. As protein: CASSAGIYNSPLHF.

This chain links TRBV18 with TRBJ2-1; tentative D call: TRBD1 (6 bases). Between the trimmed V and J ends, which lost 0 bases and 5 bases, there was a span of 11 bases. The germline V gene has CDR1 KGHSH and CDR2 LQKENI. This CDR3 spans 15 amino acids. The CDR3 DNA follows: TGTGCCAGCTCACCACCTACAGAGGGGGACAATGAGCAGTTCTTC. It specifies CASSPPTEGDNEQFF. The complete variable domain, with remaining parts taken from reference TRBV18 and TRBJ2-1, reads NAGVMQNPRHLVRRRGQEARLRCSPMKGHSHVYWYRQLPEEGLKFMVYLQKENIIDESGMPKERFSAEFPKEGPSILRIQQVVRGDSAAYFCASSPPTEGDNEQFFGPGTRLTVL.

The chain couples TRBV7-5 to TRBJ2-4; TRBD2 is the table's D call and was not checked against the DNA. TRBV7-5 is a recognized pseudogene. The CDR3 has 21 residues. For the CDR3, the DNA is TGTGTCAGAAGCTTAGTATCCAGACCTCGGTTTAGAGGGAGGGCCGGAAACATTCAGTACTTC. Translation: CVRSLVSRPRFRGRAGNIQYF.

The chain links TRBV5-1 to TRBJ1-1; 7 positions agree with TRBD1. The CDR3 is 14 residues long. V lost 4 bases to trimming and J lost 1 base; unmatched junction nucleotides: 4. The germline CDR1 and CDR2 sequences are SGHRS and YFSETQ. DNA of the CDR3: TGCGCCAGCAGCAGCGGACAGGAGAACACTGAAGCTTTCTTT. Its protein is CASSSGQENTEAFF.

The chain links TRBV29-1 to TRBJ2-2; 10 positions agree with TRBD2. After removal of 2 bases from V and 1 base from J, the junction contained 1 base not matched to a gene. CDR1 SQVTM and CDR2 ANQGSEA come from the germline V gene. The CDR3 is made up of 15 amino acids. The CDR3 nucleotides read TGCAGCGTTGAACGGACTAGCGGGAACACCGGGGAGCTGTTTTTT. Translating it yields CSVERTSGNTGELFF.

The genes are TRBV27 and TRBJ2-7; 10 bases agree with TRBD2. V dropped 7 bases and J dropped 5; count of bases not matched to a gene: 5. The germline gives CDR1 MNHEY, CDR2 SMNVEV (reference sequence). This CDR3 has 13 residues. CDR3 sequence (DNA): TGTGCCAGCAAAAGGCTAGCGGGAGACGAGCAGTACTTC. Translating gives CASKRLAGDEQYF.

This chain joins TRBV11-2 and TRBJ1-2, with D hard to call. Trimming cost V 3 bases and J 3 bases, with 8 bases left between them. The CDR3 runs to 13 residues. Germline loops: CDR1 SGHAT, CDR2 FQNNGV. CDR3 protein: CASSLTPHYGYTF. In DNA form, the CDR3 reads TGTGCCAGCAGCTTGACACCTCACTATGGCTACACCTTC. The whole variable domain, filled in from reference TRBV11-2 and TRBJ1-2, reads EAGVAQSPRYKIIEKRQSVAFWCNPISGHATLYWYQQILGQGPKLLIQFQNNGVVDDSQLPKDRFSAERLKGVDSTLKIQPAKLEDSAVYLCASSLTPHYGYTFGSGTRLTVV.

The chain joins TRBV4-1 to TRBJ1-6; D is possibly TRBD1 (5 bases). Germline V gene lookup returns CDR1 MGHRA and CDR2 YSYEKL. V was trimmed by 1 base and J by 9 bases, leaving 13 bases between them. CDR3 length equals 15 residues. CDR3 DNA: TGCGCCAGCAGCCAAGCAGGGTATATCGGTTCACCCCTCCACTTT. This translates into CASSQAGYIGSPLHF.

The J gene is TRBJ1-2, the V gene TRBV29-1; D gene uncertain. In germline, CDR1 is SQVTM, CDR2 ANQGSEA. The CDR3 extends over 12 amino acids. The V end was cut by 0 bases, the J end by 6 bases, with 8 bases between. The CDR3 sequence is CSVEEATDGYTF. The CDR3 DNA follows: TGCAGCGTTGAAGAAGCAACAGATGGCTACACCTTC.

This clone was observed a few times. The chain links TRBV25-1 to TRBJ2-3; 7 nucleotides line up with TRBD2. The CDR3 covers 13 residues. V trimming: 6 bases; J trimming: 6 bases; junction bases outside the gene matches: 6. Germline V gene lookup returns CDR1 MGHDK and CDR2 SYGVNS. CDR3 coding DNA: TGTGCCAGCAGCGCACCTAGCGGCGATACGCAGTATTTT. It is translated as CASSAPSGDTQYF.

The J gene is TRBJ2-7, the V gene TRBV6-6, with 8 bases lining up with TRBD1. CDR3 length: 13 residues. The germline V gene encodes CDR1 MNHNY and CDR2 SVGAGI (reference sequence). V was clipped by 5 bases and J by 1 base; unmatched bases: 1. The CDR3 reads CASSRQGSYEQYF. The CDR3 nucleotides read TGTGCCAGCAGTCGACAGGGGTCCTACGAGCAGTACTTC.

This chain links TRBV9 with TRBJ2-2; D remains unclear. Germline CDR1 and CDR2: SGDLS and YYNGEE. The CDR3 consists of 15 residues. Trimming cost V 4 bases and J 1 base, with 11 bases left between them. This CDR3 reads CASSTQARNTGELFF. The CDR3 DNA reads TGTGCCAGCAGCACCCAAGCGAGGAACACCGGGGAGCTGTTTTTT.

This clone was observed a single time. The V gene is TRBV29-1, the J gene TRBJ1-4, with D possibly matching TRBD1 (6 bases). The CDR3 is made up of 13 amino acids. Germline lookup yields CDR1 SQVTM and CDR2 ANQGSEA. V lost 5 bases and J 7 bases, leaving 14 bases between the germline ends. The CDR3 loop reads CSVKQGWGEKLFF. CDR3 nucleotides: TGCAGCGTTAAACAGGGTTGGGGTGAAAAACTGTTTTTT. Full variable domain (rest looked up from reference TRBV29-1 and TRBJ1-4): SAVISQKPSRDICQRGTSLTIQCQVDSQVTMMFWYRQQPGQSLTLIATANQGSEATYESGFVIDKFPISRPNLTFSTLTVSNMSPEDSSIYLCSVKQGWGEKLFFGSGTQLSVL.

The chain couples TRBV15 to TRBJ1-5; TRBD1 matches at 7 bases. V dropped 0 bases and J dropped 7; count of bases not matched to a gene: 6. The CDR3 contains 15 residues. Germline V gene sequence: CDR1 LNHNV, CDR2 YYDKDF (reference sequence). CDR3 bases: TGTGCCACCAGCAGAGATCAGACAGGGTCCCAGCCCCAGCATTTT. It is translated as CATSRDQTGSQPQHF.

V is TRBV5-1 and J is TRBJ2-1; TRBD2 matches at 8 bases. This CDR3 is 15 amino acids long. V was pared by 1 base and J by 1 base, with 1 base of the junction left unmatched. Germline V CDR1 and CDR2: SGHRS, YFSETQ. CDR3 sequence (DNA): TGCGCCAGCAGCTTGACGGGAGGGTCCTACAATGAGCAGTTCTTC. Translating gives CASSLTGGSYNEQFF.

This clone was detected once. The germline gene is not matched at one end of the junction; a read error may be the cause. The same CDR3 arises from other DNA sequences in this sample as well. The chain recombines TRBV7-2 with TRBJ2-3; 9 positions match TRBD2. The germline V gene encodes CDR1 SGHTA and CDR2 FQGNSA. The CDR3 runs 15 residues. The CDR3 is CASSLGGSGGNTQYF. As DNA, the CDR3 is TGCGCCAGCAGCTTAGGTGGTAGCGGGGGAAATACGCAGTATTTT.

This chain connects TRBV6-6 to TRBJ2-7; 8 bases map to TRBD2. This CDR3 contains 15 residues. The V and J ends lost 0 bases and 7 bases, in that order; junction bases with no gene match: 8. The germline V gene encodes CDR1 MNHNY and CDR2 SVGAGI (reference sequence). The chain's CDR3 is CASSYSGPERGEQYF. For the CDR3, the DNA is TGTGCCAGCAGTTACTCGGGACCAGAGCGGGGGGAGCAGTACTTC.

This chain joins TRBV6-4 and TRBJ2-2, with 10 positions matching TRBD2. Trimming cost V 5 bases and J 3 bases; bases outside gene matches: 0. Germline CDR1 is MRHNA and CDR2 is SNTAGT. The CDR3 totals 14 residues. CDR3 sequence: CASSSGRDTGELFF. The CDR3 DNA reads as TGTGCCAGCAGTAGCGGGAGGGACACCGGGGAGCTGTTTTTT.

This clone was counted once. The gene calls are TRBV9 and TRBJ2-1; D is unclear. CDR3 size: 12 residues. Trimming took 2 bases from V and 5 from J, leaving 5 bases between them. Per the germline V gene, CDR1 is SGDLS and CDR2 is YYNGEE. The CDR3 sequence: CASSVADNEQFF. CDR3 in DNA: TGTGCCAGCAGCGTGGCGGACAATGAGCAGTTCTTC.

There are a few counts of this clone. This chain links TRBV11-1 with TRBJ2-1; D is perhaps TRBD1 (6 bases). CDR1 and CDR2 from the germline V gene are SGHAT and FQDESV (reference sequence). The V end lost 3 bases, the J end lost 4 bases, and 13 bases lay between the germline ends. The CDR3 loop spans 15 amino acids. The CDR3 coding sequence is TGTGCCAGCAGCTTCTCACAGGGCGAGTACAATGAGCAGTTCTTC. Its translation is CASSFSQGEYNEQFF.

This rearrangement joins TRBV11-3 to TRBJ1-1; D remains unclear. V lost 1 base and J 2 bases, leaving 11 bases between the germline ends. Germline values: CDR1 SGHNT, CDR2 YENEEA. CDR3 length equals 15 residues. The CDR3 reads CASSLVSGVNTEAFF. The CDR3 region has the DNA TGTGCCAGCAGCTTAGTCTCAGGCGTTAACACTGAAGCTTTCTTT.

The J gene is TRBJ2-6, the V gene TRBV5-6; D is possibly TRBD2 (6 bases). The germline gives CDR1 SGHDT, CDR2 YYEEEE. V lost 0 bases to trimming and J lost 0 bases, with 16 bases between them. The CDR3 loop spans 19 amino acids. The CDR3 spells CASSLDTGVADSGANVLTF. CDR3 coding DNA: TGTGCCAGCAGCTTGGATACTGGGGTAGCGGACTCTGGGGCCAACGTCCTGACTTTC. Complete variable domain (other parts from reference TRBV5-6 and TRBJ2-6): DAGVTQSPTHLIKTRGQQVTLRCSPKSGHDTVSWYQQALGQGPQFIFQYYEEEERQRGNFPDRFSGHQFPNYSSELNVNALLLGDSALYLCASSLDTGVADSGANVLTFGAGSRLTVL.